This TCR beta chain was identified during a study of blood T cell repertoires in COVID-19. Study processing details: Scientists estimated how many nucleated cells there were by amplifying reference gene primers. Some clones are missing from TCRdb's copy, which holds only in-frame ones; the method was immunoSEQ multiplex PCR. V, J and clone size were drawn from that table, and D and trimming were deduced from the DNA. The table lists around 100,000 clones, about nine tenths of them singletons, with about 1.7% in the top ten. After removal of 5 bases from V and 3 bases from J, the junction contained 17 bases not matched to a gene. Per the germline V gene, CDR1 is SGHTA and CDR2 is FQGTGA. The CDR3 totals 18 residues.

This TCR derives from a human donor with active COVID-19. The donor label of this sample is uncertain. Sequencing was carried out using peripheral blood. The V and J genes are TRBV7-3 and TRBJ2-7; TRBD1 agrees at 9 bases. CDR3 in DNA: TGTGCCAGCAGCCGGGACAGGGCCGGTAGGTCCGAAAACTACGAGCAGTACTTC. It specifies CASSRDRAGRSENYEQYF.